This is a list of T cell receptor beta chains from one sample in a study of blood T cell repertoires in COVID-19. Using immunoSEQ multiplex PCR, the repertoire was profiled, and TCRdb retains in-frame clones only, with some absent. Of around 300,000 clones in the sample, roughly 90% are singletons; the top ten hold about 3%. The source material was peripheral blood. These receptors were obtained from a woman aged 30 to 39 with active or convalescent COVID-19. Each CDR3 is given with its conserved first and last residue. The order of the fields is D gene, V gene, J gene, clone size, CDR3 protein, CDR3 DNA. The D gene is left open where the match is weak. Part of the rows lack a size; the others show once, few, many or a class for expanded clones.

d_gene: TRBD1
v_gene: TRBV5-1
j_gene: TRBJ1-1
abundance: -
CDR3aa: CASDTGGSLNTEAFF
CDR3nt: TGCGCCAGTGACACAGGGGGCAGTCTAAACACTGAAGCTTTCTTT

d_gene: -
v_gene: TRBV19
j_gene: TRBJ2-2
abundance: -
CDR3aa: CASRGMSTGELFF
CDR3nt: TGTGCCAGTAGGGGCATGTCCACCGGGGAGCTGTTTTTT

d_gene: -
v_gene: TRBV5-4
j_gene: TRBJ1-4
abundance: -
CDR3aa: CASSLGGTSNEKLFF
CDR3nt: TGTGCCAGCAGCTTGGGGGGGACTTCTAATGAAAAACTGTTTTTT

d_gene: -
v_gene: TRBV29-1
j_gene: TRBJ1-1
abundance: once
CDR3aa: CSAPTGRNTEAFF
CDR3nt: TGCAGCGCCCCGACAGGAAGGAACACTGAAGCTTTCTTT

d_gene: TRBD1
v_gene: TRBV27
j_gene: TRBJ1-2
abundance: -
CDR3aa: CASSSLLDRGLYGYTF
CDR3nt: TGTGCCAGCAGTTCACTCCTGGACAGGGGTCTCTATGGCTACACCTTC

d_gene: -
v_gene: TRBV7-9
j_gene: TRBJ1-4
abundance: -
CDR3aa: CASSPTGWVGTNEKLFF
CDR3nt: TGTGCCAGCAGCCCTACGGGGTGGGTAGGAACTAATGAAAAACTGTTTTTT

d_gene: -
v_gene: TRBV6-5
j_gene: TRBJ2-7
abundance: once
CDR3aa: CASKAGYEQYF
CDR3nt: TGTGCCAGCAAGGCGGGATACGAGCAGTACTTC

d_gene: -
v_gene: TRBV5-1
j_gene: TRBJ2-1
abundance: -
CDR3aa: CASSLQRSSYNEQFF
CDR3nt: TGCGCCAGCAGCTTACAACGGAGCTCCTACAATGAGCAGTTCTTC

d_gene: -
v_gene: TRBV12-5
j_gene: TRBJ2-3
abundance: once
CDR3aa: CASGPGVSWGEGDTQYF
CDR3nt: TGTGCTAGTGGCCCTGGGGTTTCGTGGGGGGAAGGAGATACGCAGTATTTT

d_gene: TRBD1
v_gene: TRBV3-1/TRBV3-2
j_gene: TRBJ2-5
abundance: -
CDR3aa: CASSLKNRGKETQYF
CDR3nt: TGTGCCAGCAGCCTCAAGAACAGGGGTAAAGAGACCCAGTACTTC

d_gene: -
v_gene: TRBV10-3
j_gene: TRBJ2-7
abundance: once
CDR3aa: CATSREGGAYEQYF
CDR3nt: TGTGCCACCTCGCGTGAGGGGGGGGCCTACGAGCAGTACTTC

d_gene: TRBD2
v_gene: TRBV7-2
j_gene: TRBJ2-2
abundance: -
CDR3aa: CASSPQGSRGGTGELFF
CDR3nt: TGTGCCAGCAGCCCCCAAGGCTCGCGGGGGGGTACCGGGGAGCTGTTTTTT

d_gene: TRBD1
v_gene: TRBV7-9
j_gene: TRBJ2-1
abundance: -
CDR3aa: CASSFRGLSNEQFF
CDR3nt: TGTGCCAGCAGCTTTAGGGGGCTAAGCAATGAGCAGTTCTTC

d_gene: -
v_gene: TRBV5-1
j_gene: TRBJ2-5
abundance: -
CDR3aa: CASSLAGGGETQYF
CDR3nt: TGCGCCAGCAGCTTGGCCGGGGGTGGGGAGACCCAGTACTTC

d_gene: TRBD2
v_gene: TRBV2
j_gene: TRBJ2-3
abundance: -
CDR3aa: CASRLSGGAVTQYF
CDR3nt: TGTGCCAGCAGACTTAGCGGGGGGGCCGTTACGCAGTATTTT

d_gene: TRBD2
v_gene: TRBV19
j_gene: TRBJ2-1
abundance: few
CDR3aa: CASSRGTSGAHEQFF
CDR3nt: TGTGCCAGTAGTCGGGGGACTAGCGGGGCACATGAGCAGTTCTTC

d_gene: -
v_gene: TRBV5-1
j_gene: TRBJ1-3
abundance: -
CDR3aa: CASSRRTGSSGNTIYF
CDR3nt: TGCGCCAGCAGCCGACGGACCGGGAGCTCTGGAAACACCATATATTTT

d_gene: -
v_gene: TRBV9
j_gene: TRBJ1-4
abundance: -
CDR3aa: CASSSTGGHEKLFF
CDR3nt: TGTGCCAGCAGCTCCACCGGGGGGCATGAAAAACTGTTTTTT